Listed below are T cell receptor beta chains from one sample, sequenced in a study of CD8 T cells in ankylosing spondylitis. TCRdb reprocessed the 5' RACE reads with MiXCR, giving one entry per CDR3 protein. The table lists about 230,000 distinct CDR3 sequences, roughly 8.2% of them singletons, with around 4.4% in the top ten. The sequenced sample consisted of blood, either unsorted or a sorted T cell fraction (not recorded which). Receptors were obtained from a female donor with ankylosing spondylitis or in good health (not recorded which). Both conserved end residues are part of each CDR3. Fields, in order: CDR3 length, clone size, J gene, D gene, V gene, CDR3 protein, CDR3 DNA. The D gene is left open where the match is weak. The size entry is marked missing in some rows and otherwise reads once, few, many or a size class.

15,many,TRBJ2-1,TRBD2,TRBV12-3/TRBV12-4,CASSPSGNGINEQFF,TGTGCCAGCAGCCCCAGCGGGAACGGTATCAATGAGCAGTTCTTC
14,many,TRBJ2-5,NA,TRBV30,CAWAQSINQETQYF,TGTGCCTGGGCTCAATCAATTAACCAAGAGACCCAGTACTTC
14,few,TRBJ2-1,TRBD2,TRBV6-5,CASSRGLAWDEQFF,TGTGCCAGCAGCCGCGGACTAGCATGGGATGAGCAGTTCTTC
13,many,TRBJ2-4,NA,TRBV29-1,CSVEDGRPNIQYF,TGCAGCGTTGAAGATGGAAGGCCAAACATTCAGTACTTC
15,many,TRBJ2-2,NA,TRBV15,CATSRDHQGNGELFF,TGTGCCACCAGCAGAGACCATCAGGGTAACGGGGAGCTGTTTTTT
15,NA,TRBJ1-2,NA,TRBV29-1,CSVGLMGELRYGYTF,TGCAGCGTTGGATTAATGGGGGAATTGCGCTATGGCTACACCTTC
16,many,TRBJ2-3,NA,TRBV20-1,CSARPGTFGGGDTQYF,TGCAGTGCTCGACCCGGGACTTTCGGCGGAGGAGATACGCAGTATTTT
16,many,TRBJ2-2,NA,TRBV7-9,CASSTGLSANTGELFF,TGTGCCAGCAGCACGGGACTGTCCGCGAACACCGGGGAGCTGTTTTTT
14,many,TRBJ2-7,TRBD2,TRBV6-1,CASSPSGLRDEQYF,TGTGCCAGCAGTCCATCGGGACTACGGGATGAGCAGTACTTC
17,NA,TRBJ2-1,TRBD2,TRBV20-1,CCARARSGRTSYNEQFF,TGCTGTGCTAGAGCAAGGAGCGGGAGGACCTCCTACAATGAGCAGTTCTTC
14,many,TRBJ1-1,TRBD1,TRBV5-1,CASSPRRGLGEAFF,TGCGCCAGCAGCCCAAGGAGGGGGCTGGGTGAAGCTTTCTTT
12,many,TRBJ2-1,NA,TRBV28,CASGLDDNEQFF,TGTGCCAGCGGGCTAGACGACAATGAGCAGTTCTTC
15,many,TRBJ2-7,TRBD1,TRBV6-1,CASSAYRGARYEQYF,TGTGCCAGCAGTGCCTACAGGGGAGCCCGCTACGAGCAGTACTTC
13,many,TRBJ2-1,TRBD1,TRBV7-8,CASSLVGQAEQFF,TGTGCCAGCAGCTTAGTGGGACAGGCAGAGCAGTTCTTC
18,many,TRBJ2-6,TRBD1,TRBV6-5,CASTYTGTGISGANVLTF,TGTGCCAGCACTTATACCGGGACAGGGATCTCTGGGGCCAACGTCCTGACTTTC
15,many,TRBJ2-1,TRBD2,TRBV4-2,CASSHRVAGGNEQFF,TGTGCCAGCAGCCATAGAGTAGCGGGAGGCAATGAGCAGTTCTTC
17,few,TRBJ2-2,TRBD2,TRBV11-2,CASSLGGLARDTGELFF,TGTGCCAGCAGCTTAGGGGGACTAGCGAGGGACACCGGGGAGCTGTTTTTT
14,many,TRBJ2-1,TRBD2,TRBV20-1,CSARDWGTNNEQFF,TGCAGTGCTAGAGATTGGGGGACTAACAATGAGCAGTTCTTC
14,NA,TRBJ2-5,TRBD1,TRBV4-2,CASSPDRGVKTQYF,TGTGCCAGCAGCCCTGACAGGGGCGTTAAGACCCAGTACTTC
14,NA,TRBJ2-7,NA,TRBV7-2,CASSLVTASYEQYF,TGTGCCAGCAGCTTAGTAACAGCCTCCTACGAGCAGTACTTC
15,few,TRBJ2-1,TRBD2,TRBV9,CASSLTSGGGNEQFF,TGTGCCAGCAGCCTGACTAGCGGAGGGGGTAATGAGCAGTTCTTC
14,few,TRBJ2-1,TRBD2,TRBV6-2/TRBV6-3,CASSQAGGQNEQFF,TGTGCCAGCAGCCAAGCGGGAGGGCAAAATGAGCAGTTCTTC
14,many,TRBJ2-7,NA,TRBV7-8,CASSPSPGHTEQYF,TGTGCCAGCAGTCCGTCTCCGGGACATACCGAGCAGTACTTC
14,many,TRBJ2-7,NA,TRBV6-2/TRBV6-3,CASSYSVPTYEQYF,TGTGCCAGCAGTTACTCAGTACCCACCTACGAGCAGTACTTC
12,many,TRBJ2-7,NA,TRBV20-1,CSAGDWNYEQYF,TGCAGTGCTGGGGACTGGAACTACGAGCAGTACTTC
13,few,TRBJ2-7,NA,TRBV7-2,CASRSTGEYEQYF,TGTGCCAGCAGATCCACCGGGGAGTACGAGCAGTACTTC
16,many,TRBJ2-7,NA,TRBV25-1,CASSEGMGSFSYEQYF,TGTGCCAGCAGTGAAGGAATGGGGTCCTTCTCCTACGAGCAGTACTTC
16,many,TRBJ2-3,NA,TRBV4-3,CASSQDFGVETDTQYF,TGCGCCAGCAGCCAAGATTTTGGAGTAGAAACAGATACGCAGTATTTT
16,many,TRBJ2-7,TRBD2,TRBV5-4,CASSYGLAGVAYEQYF,TGTGCCAGCAGCTACGGACTAGCGGGAGTCGCCTACGAGCAGTACTTC
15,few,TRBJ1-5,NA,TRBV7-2,CASSSTTGPNQPQHF,TGTGCCAGCAGCAGCACGACAGGACCCAATCAGCCCCAGCATTTT
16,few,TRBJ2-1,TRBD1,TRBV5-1,CASSRRNQGAGNEQFF,TGCGCCAGCAGCAGAAGGAACCAGGGGGCTGGAAATGAGCAGTTCTTC
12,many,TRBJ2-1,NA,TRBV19,CASSIYGREQFF,TGTGCCAGTAGTATTTATGGACGCGAGCAGTTCTTC
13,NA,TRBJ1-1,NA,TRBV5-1,CASSPAIVSEAFF,TGCGCCAGCAGCCCGGCTATTGTCTCTGAAGCTTTCTTT
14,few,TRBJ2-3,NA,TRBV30,CAWSVLGGGKKQYF,TGTGCCTGGAGTGTCCTTGGGGGCGGGAAGAAGCAGTATTTT
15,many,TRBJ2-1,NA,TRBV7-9,CASERGTSTYNEQFF,TGTGCCAGCGAACGTGGGACATCTACCTACAATGAGCAGTTCTTC
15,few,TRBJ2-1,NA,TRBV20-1,CSASSVRTNYNEQFF,TGCAGTGCTAGTAGTGTCAGGACTAACTACAATGAGCAGTTCTTC
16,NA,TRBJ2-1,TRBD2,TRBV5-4,CASSFFLAGGGNEQFF,TGTGCCAGCAGCTTCTTTCTAGCGGGAGGGGGCAATGAGCAGTTCTTC
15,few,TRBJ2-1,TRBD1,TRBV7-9,CASSHPGQRYNEQFF,TGTGCCAGCAGCCATCCGGGACAGAGGTACAATGAGCAGTTCTTC
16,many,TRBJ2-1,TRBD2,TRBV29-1,CSVEGRGAGVSNEQFF,TGCAGCGTTGAAGGGAGAGGGGCGGGAGTTAGCAATGAGCAGTTCTTC
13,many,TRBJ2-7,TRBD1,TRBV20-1,CSARLTGRYEQYF,TGCAGTGCCCGTTTGACAGGGAGATACGAGCAGTACTTC
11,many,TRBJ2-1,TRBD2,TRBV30,CAWSVGEGQFF,TGTGCCTGGAGTGTCGGGGAGGGGCAGTTCTTC
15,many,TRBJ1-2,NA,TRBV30,CAWSSLQEAVSGYTF,TGTGCCTGGAGCTCACTACAGGAGGCCGTAAGTGGCTACACCTTC
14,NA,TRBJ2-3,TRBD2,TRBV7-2,CASKGTSSTDTQYF,TGTGCCAGCAAGGGGACTAGCAGCACAGATACGCAGTATTTT
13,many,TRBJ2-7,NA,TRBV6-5,CASSYRDNYEQYF,TGTGCCAGCAGTTACCGGGACAACTACGAGCAGTACTTC
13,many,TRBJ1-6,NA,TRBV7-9,CASSPRFESPLHF,TGTGCCAGCAGCCCCCGGTTCGAGTCACCCCTCCACTTT
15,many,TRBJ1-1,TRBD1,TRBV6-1,CASSDPGGANTEAFF,TGTGCCAGCAGTGACCCAGGGGGCGCGAACACTGAAGCTTTCTTT
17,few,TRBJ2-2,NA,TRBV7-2,CASSRDNFYANTGELFF,TGTGCCAGCAGCCGCGACAACTTTTACGCGAACACCGGGGAGCTGTTTTTT
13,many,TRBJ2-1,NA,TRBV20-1,CSARTRSYNEQFF,TGCAGTGCCCGGACGAGGTCCTACAATGAGCAGTTCTTC
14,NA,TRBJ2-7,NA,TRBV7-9,CASSTRDQPNEQYF,TGTGCCAGCAGCACCCGGGACCAACCCAACGAGCAGTACTTC
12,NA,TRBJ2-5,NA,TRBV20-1,CSASVPTETQYF,TGCAGTGCTAGCGTCCCGACGGAGACCCAGTACTTC
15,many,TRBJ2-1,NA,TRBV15,CATSYRDPHYNEQFF,TGTGCCACCAGCTACCGGGACCCCCACTACAATGAGCAGTTCTTC
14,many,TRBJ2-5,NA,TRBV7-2,CASSPLATEETQYF,TGTGCCAGCAGCCCACTAGCTACGGAAGAGACCCAGTACTTC
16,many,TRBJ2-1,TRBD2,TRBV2,CASRLLAGGNAGEQFF,TGTGCCAGCAGACTCCTAGCGGGGGGGAACGCCGGTGAGCAGTTCTTC
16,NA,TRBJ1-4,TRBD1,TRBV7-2,CASSPGGGTVNEKLFF,TGTGCCAGCAGCCCCGGAGGCGGGACAGTTAATGAAAAACTGTTTTTT
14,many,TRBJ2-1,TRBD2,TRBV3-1,CASSQTTGLREQFF,TGTGCCAGCAGCCAAACGACGGGACTACGGGAGCAGTTCTTC
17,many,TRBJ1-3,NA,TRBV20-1,CSAVRGFSDYSGNTIYF,TGCAGTGCTGTGCGTGGATTCTCGGATTACTCTGGAAACACCATATATTTT
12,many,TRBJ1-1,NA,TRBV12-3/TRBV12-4,CAIDRGSTEAFF,TGTGCCATCGACCGGGGGTCCACTGAAGCTTTCTTT
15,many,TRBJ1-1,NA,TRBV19,CASSSPLRGNTEAFF,TGTGCCAGTAGTTCCCCGCTGAGGGGAAACACTGAAGCTTTCTTT